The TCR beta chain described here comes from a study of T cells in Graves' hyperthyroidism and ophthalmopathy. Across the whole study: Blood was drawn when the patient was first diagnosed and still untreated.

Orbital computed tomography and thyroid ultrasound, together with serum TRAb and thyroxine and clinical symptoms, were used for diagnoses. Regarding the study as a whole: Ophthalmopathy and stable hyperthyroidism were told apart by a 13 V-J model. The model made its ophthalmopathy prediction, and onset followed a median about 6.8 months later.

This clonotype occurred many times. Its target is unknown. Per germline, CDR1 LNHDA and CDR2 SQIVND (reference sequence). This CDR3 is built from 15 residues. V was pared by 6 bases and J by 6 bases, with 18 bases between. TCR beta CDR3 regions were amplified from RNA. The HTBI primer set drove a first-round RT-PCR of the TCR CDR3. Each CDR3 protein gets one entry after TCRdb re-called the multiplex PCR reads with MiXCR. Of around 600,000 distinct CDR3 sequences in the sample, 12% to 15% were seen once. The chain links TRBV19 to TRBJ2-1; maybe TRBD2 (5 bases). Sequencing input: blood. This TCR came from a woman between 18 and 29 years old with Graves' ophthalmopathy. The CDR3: CASRPLAGAGNEQFF. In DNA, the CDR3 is TGTGCCAGTAGACCGTTGGCGGGTGCGGGCAATGAGCAGTTCTTC.